This paragraph covers one T cell receptor beta chain sequence. The antigen is not known. These data are taken from a study of cytomegalovirus exposure and HLA in healthy donors. Points from the study as a whole: Several top significant clusters appeared, in a later analysis, to be linked to common viral pathogens. The records held CMV serostatus as the only immune exposure information. Cytomegalovirus-associated TCR beta chains were listed, numbering around 150.

The PCR ran on 60 Vbeta and 13 Jbeta primers. TCRdb's table, derived via immunoSEQ multiplex PCR, lists solely in-frame clones and lacks some. The sample lists 90,000 to 140,000 clones; approximately 14% were seen once. Germline V gives CDR1 SGDLS, CDR2 YYNGEE. The CDR3 length is 13 residues. Trimming removed 0 bases at V and 8 bases at J, with 6 bases between. Sequences were obtained from PBMCs. The rearrangement joins TRBV9 to TRBJ1-6; the D gene is possibly TRBD1 (5 bases). The sequence derives from a female donor in good health and CMV-seronegative. The CDR3 here is CASSVVRDSPLHF. The CDR3 coding sequence is TGTGCCAGCAGCGTAGTCAGGGATTCACCCCTCCACTTT. The full variable domain, its missing parts supplied by reference TRBV9 and TRBJ1-6, is DSGVTQTPKHLITATGQRVTLRCSPRSGDLSVYWYQQSLDQGLQFLIQYYNGEERAKGNILERFSAQQFPDLHSELNLSSLELGDSALYFCASSVVRDSPLHFGNGTRLTVT.